Below, 24 T cell receptor beta chains from the same sample are listed, as sequenced in a study of Ad26.COV2.S vaccination and SARS-CoV-2 variants. Profiled with immunoSEQ multiplex PCR; TCRdb holds only in-frame clones, not every one. The sample consists of 350,000 to 450,000 clones, roughly 80% of them appearing once. Treatment reported: some 20 received Ad26.COV2.S at low or high dose, single or two shots; a few received placebo; per-sample allocation not given. Each sample was drawn 63 days after the first injection (of vaccine or placebo). The material sequenced was peripheral blood, taken in a trial of Ad26.COV2.S vaccine versus placebo. The source of these receptors is a person between 18 and 60 years old who received the Ad26.COV2.S COVID-19 vaccine or a placebo.

This chain uses TRBV9 with TRBJ1-1; D is unresolved. The CDR3 runs to 14 residues. Germline V gene lookup returns CDR1 SGDLS and CDR2 YYNGEE. Trimming removed 0 bases from V and 0 bases from J, with 6 bases in between. Here the CDR3 reads CASSVGLMNTEAFF. The DNA of the CDR3 is TGTGCCAGCAGCGTAGGCCTCATGAACACTGAAGCTTTCTTT.

In its sample, this clone was seen a few times. The genes are TRBV5-6 and TRBJ1-1; D is ambiguous. The CDR3 runs 13 residues. V was pared by 0 bases and J by 4 bases, with 7 bases between. From germline, CDR1 is SGHDT and CDR2 YYEEEE. CDR3 protein: CASSLEGATEAFF. The CDR3 nucleotides read TGTGCCAGCAGCTTGGAAGGCGCCACTGAAGCTTTCTTT.

This rearrangement joins TRBV12-5 to TRBJ1-2; D is perhaps TRBD1 (6 bases). The V gene's germline CDR1 is LGHNT and CDR2 FRNRAP. CDR3 length equals 13 residues. The chain's CDR3 is CGWTGGSLGGYTF. CDR3 in DNA: TGTGGATGGACGGGGGGCAGCCTGGGAGGCTACACCTTC.

This chain connects TRBV12-3 or TRBV12-4 to TRBJ1-3; tentatively, D is TRBD1 (5 bases). The CDR3 runs to 11 residues. V was shortened by 7 bases and J by 9 bases, with 10 bases between the two germline ends. CDR3 bases: TGTGCCAGCACCCCTGGGGGCACCATATATTTT. Amino acid sequence: CASTPGGTIYF.

This chain uses TRBV13 with TRBJ1-1, with D hard to call. Germline lookup yields CDR1 PRHDT and CDR2 FYEKMQ (reference sequence). V was trimmed by 5 bases and J by 2 bases, leaving 12 bases between them. The CDR3 extends over 14 amino acids. This chain's CDR3 is CASSRYIVNTEAFF. The CDR3 DNA is TGTGCCAGCAGCCGTTATATCGTAAACACTGAAGCTTTCTTT.

The chain combines TRBV19 with TRBJ2-6, with D perhaps TRBD2 (6 bases). Germline CDR1 and CDR2: LNHDA and SQIVND (reference sequence). CDR3 size: 17 residues. Between the trimmed V and J ends, which lost 5 bases and 0 bases, there was a span of 14 bases. The CDR3 spells CASSDGSRHSGANVLTF. The CDR3 DNA reads as TGTGCCAGTAGTGACGGGAGTAGACACTCTGGGGCCAACGTCCTGACTTTC.

V is TRBV29-1 and J is TRBJ1-2; D not resolved. This CDR3 has 13 amino acids. The germline V gene has CDR1 SQVTM and CDR2 ANQGSEA. V was pared by 3 bases and J by 2 bases, with 10 bases between. DNA for the CDR3: TGCAGCGTTGAGGACCCAGCGAACTATGGCTACACCTTC. Translation: CSVEDPANYGYTF.

This clone was seen a few times. The chain has TRBV7-2 and TRBJ1-6, with D possibly TRBD1 on 5 matching bases. The V gene's germline CDR1 is SGHTA and CDR2 FQGNSA. The CDR3 consists of 13 residues. The V gene lost 4 bases and the J gene lost 13 bases, with 14 bases spanning the gap. The CDR3 reads CASSSDSSWPLHF. The CDR3 DNA is TGTGCCAGCAGCTCAGACAGCTCGTGGCCCCTCCACTTT.

The chain carries TRBV2 and TRBJ2-5; D possibly matches TRBD1 or TRBD2 (5 bases each). This CDR3 comprises 14 residues. The germline V gene has CDR1 SNHLY and CDR2 FYNNEI. Trimming shortened V by 3 bases and J by 0 bases, and 8 bases separated the two germline ends. The CDR3 DNA reads TGTGCCAGCAGTGAGGGGGAACACCAAGAGACCCAGTACTTC. This gives the protein CASSEGEHQETQYF.

The genes are TRBV4-1 and TRBJ2-1; 12 bases are shared with TRBD2. The length of the CDR3 is 16 residues. Trimming cost V 1 base and J 10 bases; bases outside gene matches: 8. The germline V gene encodes CDR1 MGHRA and CDR2 YSYEKL. The CDR3 DNA is TGCGCCAGCAGCCAAGGACTAGCGGGAGAGCAAGGGGAGCAGTTCTTC. It translates to CASSQGLAGEQGEQFF.

This chain uses TRBV7-9 with TRBJ1-1, with D perhaps TRBD1 (5 bases). V was clipped by 5 bases and J by 0 bases, with 16 bases between them. This CDR3 is built from 16 residues. Germline V gene data show CDR1 as SEHNR and CDR2 as FQNEAQ (reference sequence). Here the CDR3 reads CASSPPGGRLNTEAFF. DNA of the CDR3: TGTGCCAGCAGCCCACCCGGGGGACGGCTGAACACTGAAGCTTTCTTT. The full variable domain, completed using reference TRBV7-9 and TRBJ1-1, is DTGVSQNPRHKITKRGQNVTFRCDPISEHNRLYWYRQTLGQGPEFLTYFQNEAQLEKSRLLSDRFSAERPKGSFSTLEIQRTEQGDSAMYLCASSPPGGRLNTEAFFGQGTRLTVV.

A single count supports this clone. CDR3 loop: CASSPRTTDEQYF. CDR3 coding DNA: TGTGCCAGCTCACCACGGACGACGGACGAGCAGTACTTC. The genes are TRBV18 and TRBJ2-7; the D is unclear. Germline V gives CDR1 KGHSH, CDR2 LQKENI. Deletions cut 1 base from V and 5 bases from J, with 9 bases between. The CDR3 length is 13 residues.

V usage is TRBV6-1 and J usage is TRBJ2-7; D call uncertain. Germline V gene sequence: CDR1 MNHNS, CDR2 SASEGT. This CDR3 has 12 amino acids. V was shortened by 2 bases and J by 4 bases, with 6 bases between the two germline ends. The CDR3 region is CASSELFYEQYF. CDR3 DNA: TGTGCCAGCAGTGAACTCTTTTACGAGCAGTACTTC.

The genes are TRBV13 and TRBJ2-7, with D tentatively TRBD2 (5 bases). This CDR3 is built from 12 residues. Trimming stripped 4 bases from V and 3 bases from J, with 7 bases between. Germline values: CDR1 PRHDT, CDR2 FYEKMQ (reference sequence). The CDR3 DNA is TGTGCCAGCAGCTGGGCGGGCTACGAGCAGTACTTC. Its protein is CASSWAGYEQYF.

The J gene is TRBJ1-1, the V gene TRBV29-1, with D possibly matching TRBD1 (5 bases). The V and J ends lost 5 bases and 5 bases respectively, with 15 bases between them. The CDR3 contains 13 residues. Germline values: CDR1 SQVTM, CDR2 ANQGSEA. The CDR3 here is CSVQGVRWTEAFF. CDR3 DNA sequence: TGCAGCGTTCAGGGAGTAAGATGGACTGAAGCTTTCTTT.

The chain links TRBV6-2 or TRBV6-3 to TRBJ2-7, with D maybe TRBD1 (6 bases). Germline CDR1 and CDR2: MNHEY and SVGEGT. This CDR3 region has 13 residues. Deletions cut 0 bases from V and 7 bases from J, with 10 bases between. CDR3 in amino acids: CASSYSVQGEQYF. DNA of the CDR3: TGTGCCAGCAGTTACTCGGTACAGGGTGAGCAGTACTTC.

Only one count was recorded for this clone. The gene calls are TRBV5-1 and TRBJ2-1, with D maybe TRBD2 (7 bases). CDR3 length: 16 residues. Looked up from germline, CDR1 is SGHRS and CDR2 is YFSETQ. V was trimmed by 1 base and J by 6 bases, leaving 17 bases between them. CDR3 sequence reads: CASSLYPRGAFNEQFF. CDR3 bases: TGCGCCAGCAGCTTGTATCCCCGGGGGGCTTTCAATGAGCAGTTCTTC.

Worth noting for this clone: Other DNA sequences of this sample code for an identical CDR3. The chain uses TRBV9 and TRBJ2-2; either TRBD1 or TRBD2 may fit D (5 bases each). Germline V CDR1 and CDR2: SGDLS, YYNGEE. The CDR3 extends over 12 amino acids. With 2 bases removed from V and 9 bases from J, the gap between germline ends came to 8 bases. CDR3 bases: TGTGCCAGCAGCGTGAGGGGTCGGGAGCTGTTTTTT. Protein: CASSVRGRELFF.

V gene TRBV7-4 combines with J gene TRBJ1-5; D is ambiguous. The V end was cut by 5 bases, the J end by 1 base, with 18 bases between. Per the germline V gene, CDR1 is SGHVT and CDR2 is SQSDAQ. The CDR3 is 17 residues long. The DNA for the CDR3 is TGTGCCAGCAGCCGTGGGCCCACCACATACAGCAATCAGCCCCAGCATTTT. It translates to CASSRGPTTYSNQPQHF.

This clone was detected many times. V is TRBV5-6 and J is TRBJ2-2, with D unresolved. CDR1 is SGHDT, CDR2 YYEEEE, per germline. The CDR3 has 14 amino acids. Trimming shortened V by 0 bases and J by 1 base, and 4 bases separated the two germline ends. The CDR3 nucleotides read TGTGCCAGCAGCTTGGGGTTGAACACCGGGGAGCTGTTTTTT. Translation: CASSLGLNTGELFF. Based on the CDR3 plus reference TRBV5-6 and TRBJ2-2, the full variable domain is DAGVTQSPTHLIKTRGQQVTLRCSPKSGHDTVSWYQQALGQGPQFIFQYYEEEERQRGNFPDRFSGHQFPNYSSELNVNALLLGDSALYLCASSLGLNTGELFFGEGSRLTVL.

The chain recombines TRBV19 with TRBJ1-5, with D uncertain. The CDR3 has 12 residues. Trimming cost V 5 bases and J 2 bases, with 4 bases left between them. The germline CDR1 and CDR2 sequences are LNHDA and SQIVND (reference sequence). The CDR3 sequence is CASSGGNQPQHF. The CDR3 DNA reads as TGTGCCAGTAGTGGGGGCAATCAGCCCCAGCATTTT.

V is TRBV19 and J is TRBJ1-1; D is unclear. The germline V gene has CDR1 LNHDA and CDR2 SQIVND (reference sequence). This CDR3 contains 15 residues. The V gene lost 0 bases and the J gene lost 1 base, with 9 bases spanning the gap. The CDR3 bases are TGTGCCAGTAGTATAGATCGGGCAGGGAACACTGAAGCTTTCTTT. Translated: CASSIDRAGNTEAFF.

The rearrangement joins TRBV11-3 to TRBJ2-2; the D gene is possibly TRBD2 (5 bases). The CDR3 loop spans 15 amino acids. Germline V CDR1 and CDR2: SGHNT, YENEEA. The V gene lost 3 bases and the J gene lost 7 bases, with 15 bases spanning the gap. CDR3 residues: CASSFSSGVNGELFF. In nucleotides, the CDR3 is TGTGCCAGCAGCTTTTCGTCCGGGGTCAACGGGGAGCTGTTTTTT.

This clone was seen just once. V usage is TRBV4-2 and J usage is TRBJ1-1; 7 nucleotides match TRBD1. V was clipped by 3 bases and J by 4 bases; unmatched bases: 2. Germline V CDR1 and CDR2: LGHNA, YNFKEQ. The CDR3 runs 13 residues. CDR3 in amino acids: CASSQEGATEAFF. CDR3 DNA sequence: TGTGCCAGCAGCCAGGAGGGGGCCACTGAAGCTTTCTTT.